A single sample is the source of the 27 T cell receptor beta chains below, sequenced in a study of OX40 agonist ivuxolimab in advanced cancers. Produced via immunoSEQ multiplex PCR; TCRdb's table is partial and in-frame only. The table includes some 85,000 clones, about 91% detected once. The sequencing used CD4+ or CD8+ T cells sorted from blood, collected in a trial of the OX40 agonist ivuxolimab. The receptors here all came from an adult with an advanced solid tumor such as melanoma, head and neck, liver or kidney cancer.

The chain has TRBV19 and TRBJ1-3, with D tentatively TRBD1 (5 bases). CDR1 is LNHDA, CDR2 SQIVND, per germline (reference sequence). The CDR3 sequence is 14 residues long. Trimming cost V 1 base and J 1 base, with 5 bases left between them. This chain's CDR3 is CASSIGQSGNTIYF. The CDR3, as DNA: TGTGCCAGTAGTATAGGACAGTCTGGAAACACCATATATTTT.

J is TRBJ1-5 and V is TRBV11-2, with D tentatively TRBD1 (5 bases). The V end was cut by 6 bases, the J end by 0 bases, with 15 bases between. The CDR3 has 16 residues. Germline assignment: CDR1 SGHAT and CDR2 FQNNGV. The CDR3 region is CASSPGTAYSNQPQHF. The DNA for the CDR3 is TGTGCCAGCAGTCCGGGGACGGCTTATAGCAATCAGCCCCAGCATTTT.

Here the CDR3 DNA reads TGCGCCAGCAGTGAGGGGACACCGAACACTGAAGCTTTCTTT. Translation: CASSEGTPNTEAFF. This chain connects TRBV10-1 to TRBJ1-1; possibly TRBD1 for D (6 bases). Germline V gives CDR1 WNHNN, CDR2 SYGVQD (reference sequence). The V gene lost 2 bases and the J gene lost 1 base, with 8 bases spanning the gap. This CDR3 has 14 amino acids.

This clone was seen a handful of times. The genes are TRBV9 and TRBJ1-1, with D perhaps matching TRBD1 (6 bases). The CDR3 is 12 residues long. CDR1 and CDR2 from the germline V gene are SGDLS and YYNGEE. V lost 4 bases, J lost 11 bases, and 15 bases lay in between. In DNA form, the CDR3 reads TGTGCCAGCAGCCCCACGGGACAAGAGGCTTTCTTT. Protein sequence: CASSPTGQEAFF.

This chain links TRBV5-1 with TRBJ2-5, with 7 nucleotides matching TRBD1. After removal of 4 bases from V and 5 bases from J, the junction contained 8 bases not matched to a gene. CDR3 length equals 14 residues. CDR1 SGHRS and CDR2 YFSETQ come from the germline V gene. The chain's CDR3 is CASSRDSLQETQYF. As DNA, the CDR3 is TGCGCCAGCAGCCGGGACAGCCTCCAGGAGACCCAGTACTTC.

The V gene is TRBV11-3, the J gene TRBJ2-4; TRBD1 aligns across 7 bases. J gave up 12 bases and V 5 bases, and 7 bases lay outside the gene matches. The CDR3 spans 12 residues. Per germline, CDR1 SGHNT and CDR2 YENEEA. The CDR3 sequence is CASSRTRDSQYF. CDR3 nucleotide sequence: TGTGCCAGCAGCCGTACCCGGGACAGTCAGTACTTC.

The V and J genes are TRBV11-3 and TRBJ2-3; TRBD2 might be the D (6 bases). Germline V lookup: CDR1 SGHNT, CDR2 YENEEA. There are 16 residues in the CDR3. V dropped 0 bases and J dropped 2 bases, with 12 bases sitting between them. Here the CDR3 DNA reads TGTGCCAGCAGCTTAGATGCGGGACGGAACACAGATACGCAGTATTTT. Protein: CASSLDAGRNTDTQYF. Drawing the rest from reference TRBV11-3 and TRBJ2-3, the complete variable domain is EAGVVQSPRYKIIEKKQPVAFWCNPISGHNTLYWYLQNLGQGPELLIRYENEEAVDDSQLPKDRFSAERLKGVDSTLKIQPAELGDSAVYLCASSLDAGRNTDTQYFGPGTRLTVL.

This rearrangement joins TRBV29-1 to TRBJ1-3; D gene ambiguous. The ends were cut back, 7 bases at V and 0 bases at J, with 4 bases in the middle. Germline V gives CDR1 SQVTM, CDR2 ANQGSEA. The CDR3 runs 11 residues. CDR3 sequence: CSAASGNTIYF. The CDR3 DNA reads as TGCAGCGCCGCCTCTGGAAACACCATATATTTT.

V usage is TRBV4-1 and J usage is TRBJ2-6; 9 bases agree with TRBD1. The V and J ends lost 5 bases and 1 base, in that order; junction bases with no gene match: 15. There are 20 residues in the CDR3. From germline, CDR1 is MGHRA and CDR2 YSYEKL. The DNA for the CDR3 is TGCGCCAGCAGCTTAAGAGAGCTTGGACAGGGGAGTTCTGGGGCCAACGTCCTGACTTTC. Its translation: CASSLRELGQGSSGANVLTF.

The chain links TRBV2 to TRBJ2-2, with TRBD2 matching 9 bases. CDR1 and CDR2 (germline): SNHLY, FYNNEI. This CDR3 has 15 amino acids. With V trimmed by 5 bases and J by 5 bases, 6 bases remained unmatched. The CDR3 DNA is TGTGCCAGCAGTCCAATGGCGGGAGGGACCGGGGAGCTGTTTTTT. This codes for CASSPMAGGTGELFF.

A word on this clone: Other nucleotide sequences in the sample specify the same CDR3. The CDR3 sequence is CASSPLGPYEQYF. In DNA, the CDR3 is TGTGCCAGCAGTCCCCTTGGACCCTACGAGCAGTACTTC. The rearrangement links TRBV28 to TRBJ2-7; D remains unclear. The CDR3 covers 13 residues. The V gene lost 5 bases and the J gene lost 2 bases, with 10 bases spanning the gap. The germline V gene has CDR1 MDHEN and CDR2 SYDVKM.

The chain joins TRBV5-1 to TRBJ2-2; 7 positions agree with TRBD2. The germline V gene has CDR1 SGHRS and CDR2 YFSETQ. The CDR3 consists of 14 residues. The J segment lost 6 bases and the V segment lost 7 bases, leaving 9 bases of the junction unmatched. The CDR3 reads CASWGGRRSGELFF. CDR3 bases: TGCGCCAGCTGGGGGGGACGGAGGTCCGGGGAGCTGTTTTTT.

This chain links TRBV7-2 with TRBJ1-5; no definite D call. Between the trimmed V and J ends, which lost 0 bases and 4 bases, there was a span of 4 bases. This CDR3 contains 13 residues. Germline V gives CDR1 SGHTA, CDR2 FQGNSA. The CDR3 sequence: CASSLAPNQPQHF. In DNA, the CDR3 is TGTGCCAGCAGCTTAGCGCCTAATCAGCCCCAGCATTTT. The full variable domain, completed using reference TRBV7-2 and TRBJ1-5, is GAGVSQSPSNKVTEKGKDVELRCDPISGHTALYWYRQSLGQGLEFLIYFQGNSAPDKSGLPSDRFSAERTGGSVSTLTIQRTQQEDSAVYLCASSLAPNQPQHFGDGTRLSIL.

The rearrangement links TRBV18 to TRBJ2-7; the D gene could be TRBD1 or TRBD2 (6 bases each). Looked up from germline, CDR1 is KGHSH and CDR2 is LQKENI. The CDR3 extends over 15 amino acids. Trimming took off 0 bases at V and 1 base at J, with 10 bases between the two ends. The CDR3 nucleotides read TGTGCCAGCTCACCACCGAGGGGGAGGTCCTACGAGCAGTACTTC. It codes for CASSPPRGRSYEQYF. The variable domain in full, with the rest retrieved from reference TRBV18 and TRBJ2-7, is NAGVMQNPRHLVRRRGQEARLRCSPMKGHSHVYWYRQLPEEGLKFMVYLQKENIIDESGMPKERFSAEFPKEGPSILRIQQVVRGDSAAYFCASSPPRGRSYEQYFGPGTRLTVT.

A single count supports this clone. The CDR3 here is CASNSNRVETQYF. In DNA form, the CDR3 reads TGTGCCAGCAACTCAAACAGGGTGGAGACCCAGTACTTC. The V gene is TRBV7-2, the J gene TRBJ2-5; D possibly corresponds to TRBD1 (6 bases). Germline V gene sequence: CDR1 SGHTA, CDR2 FQGNSA. CDR3 length: 13 residues. The V gene lost 7 bases and the J gene lost 5 bases, with 14 bases spanning the gap. Looking up the rest from reference TRBV7-2 and TRBJ2-5 gives the full variable domain: GAGVSQSPSNKVTEKGKDVELRCDPISGHTALYWYRQSLGQGLEFLIYFQGNSAPDKSGLPSDRFSAERTGGSVSTLTIQRTQQEDSAVYLCASNSNRVETQYFGPGTRLLVL.

This chain joins TRBV25-1 and TRBJ2-5; 7 bases are shared with TRBD1. CDR3 length equals 13 residues. The ends lost 9 bases at V and 4 bases at J; junction bases unmatched: 8. CDR1 is MGHDK and CDR2 is SYGVNS in the germline V gene. CDR3 coding DNA: TGTGCCAGTTCCTCGACAGGGCGAGAGACCCAGTACTTC. As protein: CASSSTGRETQYF. The variable domain in full, completed from reference TRBV25-1 and TRBJ2-5, reads EADIYQTPRYLVIGTGKKITLECSQTMGHDKMYWYQQDPGMELHLIHYSYGVNSTEKGDLSSESTVSRIRTEHFPLTLESARPSHTSQYLCASSSTGRETQYFGPGTRLLVL.

The CDR3 region has the DNA TGCGCCAGCAGCCAAGGACCGGGACAGGGGGCGGACACCGGGGAGCTGTTTTTT. Encoded protein: CASSQGPGQGADTGELFF. The chain links TRBV4-3 to TRBJ2-2, with 12 bases that match TRBD1. The CDR3 totals 18 residues. CDR1 and CDR2 (germline): LGHNA, YSLEER. V was clipped by 1 base and J by 3 bases; unmatched bases: 6.

The J gene is TRBJ2-7, the V gene TRBV6-1; maybe TRBD2 (6 bases). The germline V gene has CDR1 MNHNS and CDR2 SASEGT. The V end lost 4 bases, the J end lost 2 bases, and 18 bases lay between the germline ends. The CDR3 runs 16 residues. CDR3 DNA: TGTGCCAGCAGTGGAAGGGGACGGGCGGGGCCCTACGAGCAGTACTTC. It is translated as CASSGRGRAGPYEQYF.

This clone was seen more than once but under ten times. The chain combines TRBV6-1 with TRBJ1-2, with 9 nucleotides matching TRBD1. Germline V gives CDR1 MNHNS, CDR2 SASEGT. The CDR3 consists of 15 residues. V shed 3 bases, J shed 6 bases, and the junction held 8 bases outside the gene matches. The CDR3 spells CASSDGTGLRNGYTF. The CDR3, as DNA: TGTGCCAGCAGTGATGGGACAGGGTTGCGGAATGGCTACACCTTC.

This chain connects TRBV10-3 to TRBJ1-5; D perhaps matches TRBD1 (5 bases). Germline CDR1 ENHRY, CDR2 SYGVKD. The CDR3 consists of 13 residues. V was shortened by 10 bases and J by 3 bases, with 13 bases between the two germline ends. The CDR3 sequence: CATGRGDNQPQHF. The CDR3 DNA reads as TGTGCCACCGGCCGAGGGGACAATCAGCCCCAGCATTTT.

This clone appeared once. The chain joins TRBV27 to TRBJ2-2; no clear D. Germline assignment: CDR1 MNHEY and CDR2 SMNVEV (reference sequence). V was clipped by 6 bases and J by 5 bases, with 7 bases between them. The CDR3 loop spans 12 amino acids. The CDR3 DNA follows: TGTGCCAGCAGCCCAACTACCGGGGAGCTGTTTTTT. Translating it yields CASSPTTGELFF.

The V and J genes are TRBV10-3 and TRBJ2-1; 12 nucleotides agree with TRBD1. CDR1 is ENHRY, CDR2 SYGVKD, per germline. Trimming at V came to 6 bases and at J to 0 bases, leaving 9 bases not matched to a gene. The CDR3 length is 18 residues. The CDR3 DNA reads TGTGCCATCAGGACCGGGACAGGGGGCGAAAACTCCTACAATGAGCAGTTCTTC. As protein: CAIRTGTGGENSYNEQFF.

This sequence joins TRBV19 and TRBJ1-2; 10 bases agree with TRBD1. V shed 6 bases, J shed 7 bases, and the junction held 8 bases outside the gene matches. The CDR3 totals 14 residues. Germline CDR1 and CDR2: LNHDA and SQIVND (reference sequence). CDR3 region: CASSPGQGPGGYTF. The CDR3 nucleotides read TGTGCCAGTAGCCCGGGACAGGGGCCTGGTGGCTACACCTTC.

The CDR3, as DNA: TGTGCCAGCAGTCCACCTTCCGGGACAGGGGCCATCTACGAGCAGTACTTC. Residues: CASSPPSGTGAIYEQYF. The chain couples TRBV28 to TRBJ2-7; 10 nucleotides align to TRBD1. The junction had 13 bases not matched to a gene; V was cut back by 5 bases and J by 3 bases. CDR1 is MDHEN and CDR2 is SYDVKM in the germline V gene. The CDR3 runs 17 residues.

The rearrangement links TRBV25-1 to TRBJ1-2; no reliable D call. Trimming pared 4 bases from V and 2 bases from J, leaving 8 bases between. Germline V CDR1 and CDR2: MGHDK, SYGVNS. The CDR3 loop spans 13 amino acids. CDR3 loop: CASSGSENYGYTF. The CDR3, as DNA: TGTGCCAGCAGTGGGTCGGAGAACTATGGCTACACCTTC.

This rearrangement joins TRBV11-2 to TRBJ2-7; 11 bases line up with TRBD2. This CDR3 has 15 residues. Germline loops: CDR1 SGHAT, CDR2 FQNNGV. With V trimmed by 3 bases and J by 3 bases, 4 bases remained unmatched. CDR3: CASSFGTSGNYEQYF. The CDR3 nucleotides read TGTGCCAGCAGCTTCGGGACTAGCGGTAACTACGAGCAGTACTTC.

The rearrangement joins TRBV2 to TRBJ1-2; D gene uncertain. V was cut by 4 bases and J by 4 bases, with 10 bases left in between. CDR3 length: 13 amino acids. From germline, CDR1 is SNHLY and CDR2 FYNNEI. CDR3 sequence reads: CASSVGSPYGYTF. CDR3 nucleotides: TGTGCCAGCAGTGTCGGGTCCCCCTATGGCTACACCTTC.